The T cell receptor beta chain under discussion was sequenced for a study of blood T cell repertoires in COVID-19 (dated by TCRdb to 2018 to 2021). In the study overall: The collaborator samples originated in the United States, Italy and Spain and spanned the acute and convalescent phases of COVID-19. The material from the prospective study consisted of cDNA or gDNA derived from T cells, B-cell-depleted T cells, or PBMCs. Deeply sampled blood TCRbeta repertoires from subjects exposed to, actively infected with, or recovered from COVID-19 were included in the dataset. The repertoires were released in a freely available public database meant as a resource for research on the immune response to SARS-CoV-2. Samples were obtained from the ongoing ImmuneRACE study (first 160 participants) and from 950 to 1,500 subjects provided by 6 global collaborators. The sample metadata nearly always contained a de-identified subject ID, COVID-19 status, age in years and sex. Where available, HLA class I and class II types were taken from metadata supplied by the sample provider and were not determined by assay-based typing.

Measured from the cysteine to the phenylalanine, the CDR3 is 17 residues long. Only the CDR3 DNA stays, 51 bases, in frame from base 1. The CDR1 and CDR2 encoded by the germline V gene are KGHSH and LQKENI. A distance of 17 bases separates the germline ends of V and J, which lose 0 bases and 2 bases respectively. TCRbeta CDR3 regions were amplified from genomic DNA by means of the immunoSEQ Assay, a bias-controlled multiplex PCR. Per the authors' processing: Nucleated cell counts per sample were estimated from amplification of reference gene primers within the assay. To quantify the absolute abundance of each unique TCRbeta CDR3 rearrangement, sequence reads were collapsed and filtered. For each sample, productive Simpson clonality was calculated as the square root of Simpson's diversity index over productive rearrangements. Entries here come from immuneACCESS through TCRdb and include only in-frame sequences with V and J called. Some clones fail to appear in such tables; in the studies checked, an unresolved V gene covers under half of the shortfall, and the cause of the remainder is unknown. V, J and clone size are those of that table, while D and trimming were read from the DNA. This sample gives 120,000 or so clones in total; approximately 70% of them show up just once. Clones ranked in the top ten supply about 8.3% of the sample.

The count of this clone is one. The antigen it recognizes is unknown. No much larger clone exists at a distance of one base, and base qualities are not known. The research as a whole found: The amount of clinical and demographic metadata varied by source and participant and was provided uncurated.

The collaborating institutions used their own protocols to collect whole blood in K2EDTA tubes. Collaborator samples were shipped for TCRbeta analysis as frozen whole blood, isolated PBMCs, or DNA extracted from either sample type. Sequencing was done on a sample of peripheral blood. The chain is made from TRBV18 and TRBJ2-7; D gene: possibly TRBD2, on 6 matching bases. This sequence originates from a woman aged 55-69 years with acute or convalescent COVID-19. The DNA sequence reads TGTGCCAGCTCACCACCTGGGTTCGGGACTGCCGCCTACGAGCAGTACTTC. Its protein reads: CASSPPGFGTAAYEQYF.